The following is a T cell receptor (beta chain) sequence with its context. Antigen specificity is unknown. This may arise from a read error, as a much more abundant clone is one base away. The sample comes from a study of tumor-infiltrating lymphocytes in primary liver carcinoma. At the level of the study: Tumor stage was T1-T3 N0M0, and tumor size was 4.2 to 10 cm across.

Production of TCR beta cDNA used 500 ng total RNA together with a constant-region primer. TCR beta libraries came from three nested multiplex PCR rounds using slightly modified ARM-PCR. TRBV1-TRBV30 forward primers and a C-beta reverse primer were used in the first two PCR rounds, which each ran for around 11 cycles. In TCRdb, the multiplex PCR reads were re-called with MiXCR into one record per CDR3 protein. The table lists a few hundred thousand distinct CDR3 sequences, 58% of them singletons. Study findings and constraints: Reduced overlap was seen in tumor-adjacent and tumor-blood pairs versus tumor region pairs. Comparison of CD4+ and CD8+ repertoires was precluded by bulk unsorted samples.

Germline lookup yields CDR1 SQVTM and CDR2 ANQGSEA. The CDR3 has 14 residues. Blood RNA came from unsorted whole blood; germline DNA was also extracted. What was sequenced was peripheral blood. This TCR derives from a woman in her 30s with primary liver carcinoma and hepatitis B virus infection. The chain recombines TRBV29-1 with TRBJ1-1, with D unresolved. CDR3 DNA: TGCAGCGCCGAAGACTTCCCTCTCAACACTGAAGCTTCCTTT. It specifies CSAEDFPLNTEASF.